Each of the 20 T cell receptor beta chains below was sequenced from the same sample in a study of graft-versus-host responses after intestinal transplantation (dated by TCRdb to the early 2020s). To prepare the library, the immunoSEQ multiplex PCR assay was applied. Not all clones reach the TCRdb copy of this immuneACCESS table, which keeps in-frame sequences only. Checked studies attribute under half of the gap to unresolved V genes and leave the rest unexplained. Present in this sample are about 73,000 clones, roughly 90% of which were seen just once. The ten largest clones capture less than 5% of the sample. Reading the label with the study, this specimen's time point is: cells obtained before transplantation from donor or recipient. The antigens of these receptors remain unknown. The specimen comprised unstimulated CD8+ T cells sorted from spleen or lymph node cells, sampled before transplant. The receptors come from a human donor who was the organ donor for an intestinal transplant.

V gene TRBV25-1 combines with J gene TRBJ1-1; TRBD1 might be the D (6 bases). The CDR3 consists of 15 residues. Germline V gene data show CDR1 as MGHDK and CDR2 as SYGVNS. With 5 bases removed from V and 3 bases from J, the gap between germline ends came to 16 bases. The CDR3 protein is CASSPPWGGHTEAFF. CDR3 bases: TGTGCCAGCAGTCCCCCTTGGGGGGGGCACACTGAAGCTTTCTTT. Full variable domain (outside the CDR3, taken from reference TRBV25-1 and TRBJ1-1): EADIYQTPRYLVIGTGKKITLECSQTMGHDKMYWYQQDPGMELHLIHYSYGVNSTEKGDLSSESTVSRIRTEHFPLTLESARPSHTSQYLCASSPPWGGHTEAFFGQGTRLTVV.

V and J are TRBV29-1 and TRBJ1-1; no reliable D call. The CDR3 is made up of 13 amino acids. V was shortened by 3 bases and J by 6 bases, with 14 bases between the two germline ends. CDR1 SQVTM and CDR2 ANQGSEA come from the germline V gene. The CDR3 sequence: CSVDLGWLAEAFF. The CDR3 DNA follows: TGCAGCGTTGACCTCGGGTGGTTAGCTGAAGCTTTCTTT.

The V call is TRBV28, the J call TRBJ1-2; 9 bases are shared with TRBD1. The ends lost 4 bases at V and 5 bases at J; junction bases unmatched: 5. Germline V gene lookup returns CDR1 MDHEN and CDR2 SYDVKM. The CDR3 consists of 14 residues. This CDR3 reads CASSSPGQGYGYTF. The CDR3 nucleotides read TGTGCCAGCAGTTCTCCGGGACAGGGATATGGCTACACCTTC.

The chain joins TRBV7-2 to TRBJ1-2; 8 bases match TRBD1. Germline CDR1 SGHTA, CDR2 FQGNSA. Losses at the gene ends were 5 bases for V and 3 bases for J; bases not matched to a gene: 11. This CDR3 is built from 16 residues. CDR3 bases: TGTGCCAGCAGCGCCACCCGACAGGGGATGGACTATGGCTACACCTTC. Protein: CASSATRQGMDYGYTF.

This clone came up once. This chain joins TRBV9 and TRBJ2-3, with 7 bases fitting TRBD2. There are 18 residues in the CDR3. The V and J ends lost 2 bases and 4 bases, in that order; junction bases with no gene match: 16. The germline V gene encodes CDR1 SGDLS and CDR2 YYNGEE. The CDR3 spells CASSVAPPGGGPPDTQYF. CDR3 sequence (DNA): TGTGCCAGCAGCGTTGCCCCACCTGGCGGGGGACCCCCAGATACGCAGTATTTT. The full variable domain, rest sourced from reference TRBV9 and TRBJ2-3, is DSGVTQTPKHLITATGQRVTLRCSPRSGDLSVYWYQQSLDQGLQFLIQYYNGEERAKGNILERFSAQQFPDLHSELNLSSLELGDSALYFCASSVAPPGGGPPDTQYFGPGTRLTVL.

This clone occurred a few times. The chain uses TRBV6-4 and TRBJ2-3, with 9 bases identical to TRBD2. Trimming removed 3 bases from V and 1 base from J; junction bases left unmatched: 2. The CDR3 consists of 15 residues. CDR1 MRHNA and CDR2 SNTAGT come from the germline V gene. CDR3 region: CASSEAGGRTDTQYF. The CDR3 nucleotides read TGTGCCAGCAGTGAGGCGGGGGGGCGCACAGATACGCAGTATTTT.

This clone was recorded once. The chain recombines TRBV5-6 with TRBJ2-2; D not certain. CDR1 and CDR2 from the germline V gene are SGHDT and YYEEEE. Trimming took 3 bases from V and 1 from J, leaving 10 bases between them. The CDR3 loop spans 15 amino acids. CDR3 residues: CASSSIHENTGELFF. DNA of the CDR3: TGTGCCAGCAGCTCGATACACGAGAACACCGGGGAGCTGTTTTTT. Looking up the rest from reference TRBV5-6 and TRBJ2-2 gives the full variable domain: DAGVTQSPTHLIKTRGQQVTLRCSPKSGHDTVSWYQQALGQGPQFIFQYYEEEERQRGNFPDRFSGHQFPNYSSELNVNALLLGDSALYLCASSSIHENTGELFFGEGSRLTVL.

The chain links TRBV6-5 to TRBJ2-5; tentative D call: TRBD1 (6 bases). Germline CDR1 reads MNHEY; CDR2 reads SVGAGI. The germline V and J ends were trimmed by 7 bases and 4 bases, with 16 bases remaining between them. This CDR3 is built from 14 residues. The CDR3 loop is CASTKQGVLETQYF. CDR3 DNA: TGTGCCAGCACCAAACAGGGAGTCCTAGAGACCCAGTACTTC.

The CDR3 DNA reads TGTGCCAGCAGTGAAGCGAGGGGGGGTAAGCGGGGGGTCTCCTACGAGCAGTACGTC. It yields the protein CASSEARGGKRGVSYEQYV. This rearrangement joins TRBV6-1 to TRBJ2-7; 9 nucleotides line up with TRBD2. CDR1 MNHNS and CDR2 SASEGT come from the germline V gene. This CDR3 region has 19 residues. The junction had 12 bases not matched to a gene; V was cut back by 0 bases and J by 0 bases.

V usage is TRBV2 and J usage is TRBJ2-7, with a weak D call TRBD2 (5 bases). Germline V gene sequence: CDR1 SNHLY, CDR2 FYNNEI. This CDR3 is 15 amino acids long. V lost 8 bases and J lost 3, with 20 bases in between. CDR3 DNA sequence: TGTGCCAGCCAATACTCTCCTGGAGGATTCTACGAGCAGTACGTC. It encodes CASQYSPGGFYEQYV.

The chain links TRBV9 to TRBJ1-1, with TRBD1 as a possible D gene (6 bases). V lost 3 bases, J lost 2 bases, and 8 bases lay in between. Germline V lookup: CDR1 SGDLS, CDR2 YYNGEE. The CDR3 contains 13 residues. Written as DNA, the CDR3 is TGTGCCAGCAGCGCAGGGGTCAACACTGAAGCTTTCTTT. The encoded protein is CASSAGVNTEAFF.

The V call is TRBV2, the J call TRBJ2-1; D not certain. Per germline, CDR1 SNHLY and CDR2 FYNNEI. V lost 8 bases, J lost 0 bases, and 8 bases lay in between. There are 13 residues in the CDR3. This CDR3 is CASRYFSYNEQFF. The CDR3 coding sequence is TGTGCCAGCCGTTACTTCTCCTACAATGAGCAGTTCTTC.

The J gene is TRBJ1-1, the V gene TRBV5-1, with D tentatively TRBD1 (6 bases). This CDR3 comprises 18 residues. The V end was cut by 0 bases, the J end by 2 bases, with 20 bases between. Looked up from germline, CDR1 is SGHRS and CDR2 is YFSETQ. CDR3 amino acids: CASSLEVPKGGDNTEAFF. The CDR3 DNA is TGCGCCAGCAGCTTGGAGGTTCCCAAGGGGGGGGATAACACTGAAGCTTTCTTT.

The chain combines TRBV28 with TRBJ1-3, with TRBD1 identical over 8 bases. This CDR3 comprises 18 residues. The germline CDR1 and CDR2 sequences are MDHEN and SYDVKM. V was pared by 3 bases and J by 0 bases, with 10 bases of the junction left unmatched. The DNA for the CDR3 is TGTGCCAGCAGTTTGCTTAGGACAGGGAGATTCTCTGGAAACACCATATATTTT. This translates into CASSLLRTGRFSGNTIYF.

The chain joins TRBV6-4 to TRBJ2-2; weak D call: TRBD1 (6 bases). Per the germline V gene, CDR1 is MRHNA and CDR2 is SNTAGT. Trimming stripped 9 bases from V and 4 bases from J, with 9 bases between. This CDR3 has 12 residues. Here the CDR3 reads CASQQGTGELFF. The CDR3 DNA follows: TGTGCCAGTCAACAGGGCACCGGGGAGCTGTTTTTT.

The J gene is TRBJ1-3, the V gene TRBV7-9, with D perhaps matching TRBD1 (6 bases). Trimming cost V 5 bases and J 6 bases, with 8 bases left between them. This CDR3 is 12 amino acids long. The V gene's germline CDR1 is SEHNR and CDR2 FQNEAQ (reference sequence). CDR3 in DNA: TGTGCCAGCAGCACAGGGTCAAACACCATATATTTT. Its translation: CASSTGSNTIYF.

This chain joins TRBV4-1 and TRBJ2-3; D perhaps matches TRBD1 (6 bases). Deletions cut 1 base from V and 3 bases from J, with 14 bases between. CDR1 and CDR2 from the germline V gene are MGHRA and YSYEKL. The CDR3 runs to 16 residues. CDR3 amino acids: CASSQVDWGRTDTQYF. In DNA, the CDR3 is TGCGCCAGCAGCCAAGTGGACTGGGGGCGGACAGATACGCAGTATTTT.

This chain joins TRBV29-1 and TRBJ2-2; weak D call: TRBD1 (5 bases). Germline CDR1 is SQVTM and CDR2 is ANQGSEA. V dropped 5 bases and J dropped 6 bases, with 7 bases sitting between them. The CDR3 has 11 amino acids. CDR3 DNA sequence: TGCAGCGTTCCGACAGCCGGGGAGCTGTTTTTT. This codes for CSVPTAGELFF.

The chain couples TRBV7-3 to TRBJ1-6; TRBD1 aligns across 8 bases. This CDR3 is 14 amino acids long. Germline V gene data show CDR1 as SGHTA and CDR2 as FQGTGA. V gave up 2 bases and J gave up 9 bases; unmatched junction bases: 3. The CDR3 region has the DNA TGTGCCAGCAGCTTAGGACAGGGAGGTTCACCCCTCCACTTT. This encodes CASSLGQGGSPLHF.

V usage is TRBV2 and J usage is TRBJ2-7; possible D gene TRBD2, 6 bases. The CDR3 contains 14 residues. Looked up from germline, CDR1 is SNHLY and CDR2 is FYNNEI. V was clipped by 1 base and J by 4 bases, with 11 bases between them. CDR3 residues: CASSEGGVGYEQYV. As DNA, the CDR3 is TGTGCCAGCAGTGAAGGGGGGGTTGGTTACGAGCAGTACGTC.